This entry concerns a single T cell receptor beta chain. The data stem from a study of shared clonotypes between healthy human individuals. The length of the CDR3 is 13 residues. Germline trimming cut 3 bases from V and 6 bases from J; bases unmatched to any gene: 4. The V gene's germline CDR1 is MNHEY and CDR2 SMNVEV (reference sequence). In the naive CD8 group, cells lacked CD45RO and were positively selected for CCR7, so terminally differentiated effector memory CD45RA+ cells were left out. Produced via immunoSEQ multiplex PCR; TCRdb's table is partial and in-frame only. The table includes about 2 million clones, less than 95% detected once.

This chain uses TRBV27 with TRBJ1-1, with 7 nucleotides matching TRBD1. Material: naive CD8+ T cells sorted from blood. The receptor was derived from a man in his late teens or twenties in good health. CDR3 coding DNA: TGTGCCAGCAGTTTGTTAAGGGGGCCTGAAGCTTTCTTT. Its protein is CASSLLRGPEAFF.